These T cell receptor beta chains were read from a single sample in a study of glioma-infiltrating T cells. TCRdb fed the multiplex PCR reads into MiXCR, producing one record per CDR3 protein. This sample yields tens of thousands of distinct CDR3 sequences, of which about 23% are seen a single time; about 6.6% belongs to the top ten. Sequencing was done on a sample of glioma tissue, nonneoplastic brain tissue, or PBMCs (not recorded which). These receptor sequences come from a human donor with low-grade glioma or glioblastoma, undergoing nonglioma brain surgery, or in good health (not recorded which). Both conserved end residues are part of each CDR3. The D gene is left open where the match is weak. Some rows mark clone size as missing; the rest say once, few, many or name a class of expanded clone.

size	D	V	J	length	CDR3	DNA
many	-	TRBV28	TRBJ1-5	15	CASNNPGHSNQPQHF	TGTGCCAGCAACAACCCGGGACATAGCAATCAGCCCCAGCATTTT
-	TRBD1	TRBV12-3/TRBV12-4	TRBJ2-7	14	CASSPRTGAYEQYF	TGTGCCAGCAGCCCTCGGACAGGGGCCTACGAGCAGTACTTC
many	-	TRBV24-1	TRBJ2-1	17	CATSDTGTEGSYNEQFF	TGTGCCACCAGTGATACCGGGACGGAGGGCTCCTACAATGAGCAGTTCTTC
many	-	TRBV20-1	TRBJ2-7	15	CSANEWRAFGYEQYF	TGCAGTGCGAACGAGTGGAGGGCCTTCGGCTACGAGCAGTACTTC
many	TRBD1	TRBV20-1	TRBJ1-5	14	CSARAQGGTQPQHF	TGCAGTGCTAGAGCCCAGGGGGGGACTCAGCCCCAGCATTTT
few	-	TRBV18	TRBJ2-6	14	CASSPLPGANVLTF	TGTGCCAGCTCACCTCTGCCTGGGGCCAACGTCCTGACTTTC
-	-	TRBV2	TRBJ2-7	14	CASRTSKGGYEQYF	TGTGCCAGCAGAACGAGCAAGGGTGGATACGAGCAGTACTTC
few	TRBD2	TRBV5-1	TRBJ2-5	14	CASSPSGNLETQYF	TGCGCCAGCAGCCCAAGCGGGAACCTGGAGACCCAGTACTTC
-	TRBD1	TRBV5-4	TRBJ2-7	14	CASSLERTGGQQYF	TGTGCCAGCAGCTTGGAACGGACAGGGGGCCAGCAGTACTTC
many	TRBD2	TRBV4-2	TRBJ2-7	15	CASSRGRTSNPEQYF	TGTGCCAGCAGCCGAGGTAGGACTAGCAATCCCGAGCAGTACTTC
-	TRBD1	TRBV12-3/TRBV12-4	TRBJ2-1	17	CASSTPPGQGAYNEQFF	TGTGCCAGCAGTACCCCTCCCGGACAGGGAGCCTACAATGAGCAGTTCTTC
few	-	TRBV5-4	TRBJ2-7	15	CASSLEVGRAYEQYF	TGTGCCAGCAGCTTGGAAGTTGGTAGGGCCTACGAGCAGTACTTC
-	-	TRBV5-6	TRBJ1-6	15	CASSLGLRINSPLHF	TGTGCCAGCAGCTTGGGGCTCAGGATCAATTCACCCCTCCACTTT
few	-	TRBV11-2	TRBJ1-1	14	CASSLGPQGTEAFF	TGTGCCAGCAGCTTAGGACCTCAGGGCACTGAAGCTTTCTTT
many	TRBD1	TRBV27	TRBJ1-1	15	CASSEFRGIGTEAFF	TGTGCCAGCAGTGAATTCAGGGGGATCGGAACTGAAGCTTTCTTT
few	TRBD2	TRBV12-3/TRBV12-4	TRBJ2-3	16	CASSLRRGGSTDTQYF	TGTGCCAGCAGTTTACGGCGGGGGGGTAGTACAGATACGCAGTATTTT
many	-	TRBV20-1	TRBJ1-1	13	CSARRTMSTEAFF	TGCAGTGCTAGGCGGACGATGAGCACTGAAGCTTTCTTT
many	TRBD2	TRBV7-2	TRBJ2-1	16	CASSSRLAVRYNEQFF	TGTGCCAGCAGCTCCCGCCTAGCGGTACGTTACAATGAGCAGTTCTTC
many	TRBD2	TRBV6-1	TRBJ2-5	15	CASSEQLAGEETQYF	TGTGCCAGCAGTGAACAACTAGCGGGAGAAGAGACCCAGTACTTC
many	-	TRBV3-1	TRBJ2-1	12	CASSQVSLEQFF	TGTGCCAGCAGCCAAGTATCCCTTGAGCAGTTCTTC